The 10 T cell receptor beta chains given below trace back to one sample, sequenced in a study of blood T cell repertoires in COVID-19. Profiled with immunoSEQ multiplex PCR; TCRdb holds only in-frame clones, not every one. The sample shows about 210,000 clones, around four fifths of them seen only once. Input material: peripheral blood. These receptors all come from a man aged 45-60 years with active or convalescent COVID-19.

This rearrangement joins TRBV27 to TRBJ2-7; 8 bases line up with TRBD2. Germline V CDR1 and CDR2: MNHEY, SMNVEV (reference sequence). There are 16 residues in the CDR3. Trimming at V came to 0 bases and at J to 5 bases, leaving 9 bases not matched to a gene. Written as DNA, the CDR3 is TGTGCCAGCAGTTTATCGCGTACGGGAGGGCCCCACGAGCAGTACTTC. It specifies CASSLSRTGGPHEQYF.

This chain links TRBV7-9 with TRBJ2-3; TRBD2 might be the D (6 bases). Trimming took off 1 base at V and 0 bases at J, with 11 bases between the two ends. Per germline, CDR1 SEHNR and CDR2 FQNEAQ (reference sequence). The CDR3 runs to 16 residues. CDR3 DNA sequence: TGTGCCAGCAGCTTAGACGGGAGAGTTAGCACAGATACGCAGTATTTT. Translated: CASSLDGRVSTDTQYF.

V usage is TRBV19 and J usage is TRBJ1-1; 7 bases are a match to TRBD1. This CDR3 contains 15 residues. V lost 10 bases to trimming and J lost 0 bases; unmatched junction nucleotides: 11. Germline-derived CDR1 and CDR2 are LNHDA and SQIVND (reference sequence). CDR3 in amino acids: CATCLGDSMNTEAFF. In DNA, the CDR3 is TGTGCCACCTGCCTTGGGGACAGCATGAACACTGAAGCTTTCTTT.

The rearrangement joins TRBV27 to TRBJ2-1, with TRBD1 matching 9 bases. The V and J ends lost 10 bases and 3 bases, in that order; junction bases with no gene match: 7. Per the germline V gene, CDR1 is MNHEY and CDR2 is SMNVEV (reference sequence). There are 14 residues in the CDR3. CDR3 nucleotides: TGTGCCACCCTTCGACAGGGGGGCTACAATGAGCAGTTCTTC. Amino acid sequence: CATLRQGGYNEQFF.

The chain has TRBV7-2 and TRBJ2-2; 7 bases match TRBD1. Germline V CDR1 and CDR2: SGHTA, FQGNSA. This CDR3 has 15 amino acids. Trimming cost V 1 base and J 4 bases; bases outside gene matches: 3. CDR3 in amino acids: CASSLGQGSTGELFF. The CDR3 DNA is TGTGCCAGCAGCTTAGGACAGGGAAGCACCGGGGAGCTGTTTTTT.

The chain is built from TRBV19 and TRBJ1-2; D is perhaps TRBD1 (5 bases). V gave up 1 base and J gave up 2 bases, with 11 bases separating them. The CDR3 is 15 residues long. The germline V gene encodes CDR1 LNHDA and CDR2 SQIVND (reference sequence). CDR3 sequence (DNA): TGTGCCAGTAGTATAGCCCCCGGGGGAAACTATGGCTACACCTTC. This codes for CASSIAPGGNYGYTF.

The chain recombines TRBV6-5 with TRBJ1-1, with D possibly TRBD1 on 5 matching bases. Germline CDR1 and CDR2: MNHEY and SVGAGI. The V gene lost 8 bases and the J gene lost 5 bases, with 15 bases spanning the gap. The CDR3 is made up of 13 amino acids. The CDR3 DNA follows: TGTGCCAGCGGGGGGACGACGGGGACTGAAGCTTTCTTT. It yields the protein CASGGTTGTEAFF.

The chain has TRBV9 and TRBJ1-3; D possibly corresponds to TRBD1 (5 bases). The CDR3 is made up of 14 amino acids. Between the trimmed V and J ends, which lost 4 bases and 6 bases, there was a span of 14 bases. CDR1 SGDLS and CDR2 YYNGEE come from the germline V gene. The DNA of the CDR3 is TGTGCCAGCAGCAGGACATCACCACCAAACACCATATATTTT. The encoded protein is CASSRTSPPNTIYF.

V gene TRBV5-1 combines with J gene TRBJ2-7; 8 nucleotides line up with TRBD1. The germline V gene encodes CDR1 SGHRS and CDR2 YFSETQ. This CDR3 is built from 14 residues. V was clipped by 4 bases and J by 4 bases; unmatched bases: 7. CDR3 sequence (DNA): TGCGCCAGCAGCCAATCGACAGGGGCGTACGAGCAGTACTTC. Translation gives CASSQSTGAYEQYF.

CDR3 bases: TGTGCCACCAGTGAAGGGGTTCTAGCGGGGGGCCCCAACACCGGGGAGCTGTTTTTT. The encoded protein is CATSEGVLAGGPNTGELFF. V usage is TRBV24-1 and J usage is TRBJ2-2; 11 bases line up with TRBD2. Per the germline V gene, CDR1 is KGHDR and CDR2 is SFDVKD. The CDR3 is 19 residues long. Unmatched junction bases numbered 11, after V lost 4 bases and J lost 2 bases.